The sequence of this T cell receptor (beta chain) was determined in a study of blood T cell repertoires in COVID-19. Study information: The United States, Italy and Spain provided the acute and convalescent COVID-19 samples. PBMCs, B-cell-depleted T cells, or T cells were the source of the cDNA or gDNA that made up the material.

Original methodology: Amplification of reference gene primers was used by the study to estimate nucleated cell counts. Assay used: immunoSEQ multiplex PCR; TCRdb lists only in-frame clones, some missing. V and J calls and clone size are copied from that table; D and trimming were computed from the DNA. The sample has about 220,000 clones; around 84% are singletons. This sequence originates from a woman aged 60-70 years who had recovered from COVID-19. The sequencing input was peripheral blood.

In DNA, the CDR3 is TGTGCCAGCAGCATAAGCAACCCCAGGGGCTATAATTCACCCCTCCACTTT. Translating gives CASSISNPRGYNSPLHF. This chain joins TRBV7-8 and TRBJ1-6, with D tentatively TRBD1 (6 bases). The CDR3 is made up of 17 amino acids. Per the germline V gene, CDR1 is SGHVS and CDR2 is FQNEAQ. Trimming cost V 5 bases and J 3 bases, with 17 bases left between them. The full variable domain, with the rest looked up from reference TRBV7-8 and TRBJ1-6, is GAGVSQSPRYKVAKRGQDVALRCDPISGHVSLFWYQQALGQGPEFLTYFQNEAQLDKSGLPSDRFFAERPEGSVSTLKIQRTQQEDSAVYLCASSISNPRGYNSPLHFGNGTRLTVT.